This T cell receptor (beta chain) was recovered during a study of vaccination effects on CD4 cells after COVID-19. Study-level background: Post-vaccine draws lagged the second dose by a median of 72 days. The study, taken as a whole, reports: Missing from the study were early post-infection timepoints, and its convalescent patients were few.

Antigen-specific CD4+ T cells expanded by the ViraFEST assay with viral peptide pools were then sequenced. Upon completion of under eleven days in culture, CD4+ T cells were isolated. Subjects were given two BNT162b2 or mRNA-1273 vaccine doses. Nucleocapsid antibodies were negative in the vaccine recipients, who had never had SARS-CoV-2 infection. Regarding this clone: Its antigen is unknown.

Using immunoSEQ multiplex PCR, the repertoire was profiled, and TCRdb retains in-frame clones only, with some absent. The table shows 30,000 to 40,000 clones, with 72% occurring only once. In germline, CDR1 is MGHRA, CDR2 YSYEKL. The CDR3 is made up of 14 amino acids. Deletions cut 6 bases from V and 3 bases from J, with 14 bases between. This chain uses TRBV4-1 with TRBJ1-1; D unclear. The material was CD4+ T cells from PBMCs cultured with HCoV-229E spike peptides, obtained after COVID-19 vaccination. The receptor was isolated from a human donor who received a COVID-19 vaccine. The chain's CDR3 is CASRYFRGDTEAFF. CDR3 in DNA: TGCGCCAGCAGATATTTTCGTGGGGACACTGAAGCTTTCTTT.